The clone carrying this TCR beta chain was seen repeatedly, ten times or more. This record comes from a study of T-cell reconstitution after alpha-beta-depleted transplantation in children. The TCRbeta library incorporated unique molecular identifiers. MiXCR was run by TCRdb on the PCR reads, yielding one entry per CDR3 protein. Of 150,000 to 200,000 distinct CDR3 sequences in the sample, more than 6.5% were seen once. V was trimmed by 3 bases and J by 6 bases, leaving 18 bases between them. This CDR3 has 14 amino acids. Germline CDR1 is DFQATT and CDR2 is SNEGSKA (reference sequence). The gene calls are TRBV20-1 and TRBJ2-7; perhaps TRBD1 as D (6 bases). The sequence was collected from a human donor who donated a stem cell graft to a child with Wiskott-Aldrich syndrome. Sequencing used PBMCs from the stem cell graft donor, obtained from the stem cell graft. This chain's CDR3 is CSASRDTGLGEQYF. The CDR3 region has the DNA TGCAGTGCTAGCCGGGACACGGGTTTGGGCGAGCAGTACTTC.